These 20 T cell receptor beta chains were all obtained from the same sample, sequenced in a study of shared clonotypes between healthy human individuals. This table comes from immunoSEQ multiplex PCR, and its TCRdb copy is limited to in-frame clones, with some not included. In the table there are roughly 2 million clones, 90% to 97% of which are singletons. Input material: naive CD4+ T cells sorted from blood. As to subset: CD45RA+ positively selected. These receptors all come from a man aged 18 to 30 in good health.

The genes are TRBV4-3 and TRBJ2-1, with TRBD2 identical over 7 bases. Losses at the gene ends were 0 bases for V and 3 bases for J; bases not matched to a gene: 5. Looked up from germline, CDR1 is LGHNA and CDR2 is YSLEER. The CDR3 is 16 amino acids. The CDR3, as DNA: TGCGCCAGCAGCCAAGATGGGCTAGCGGACTACAATGAGCAGTTCTTC. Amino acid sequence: CASSQDGLADYNEQFF.

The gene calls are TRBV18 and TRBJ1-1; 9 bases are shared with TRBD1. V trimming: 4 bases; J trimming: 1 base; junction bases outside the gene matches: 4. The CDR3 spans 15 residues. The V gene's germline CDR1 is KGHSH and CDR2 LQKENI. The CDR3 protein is CASSQDRGWNTEAFF. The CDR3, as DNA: TGTGCCAGCTCACAGGACAGGGGATGGAACACTGAAGCTTTCTTT.

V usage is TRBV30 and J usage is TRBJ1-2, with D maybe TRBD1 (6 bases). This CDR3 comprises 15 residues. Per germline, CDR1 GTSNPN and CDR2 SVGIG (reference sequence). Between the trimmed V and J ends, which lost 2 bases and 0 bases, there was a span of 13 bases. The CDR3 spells CAWSLGHVPNYGYTF. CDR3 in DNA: TGTGCCTGGAGTCTGGGACACGTACCTAACTATGGCTACACCTTC.

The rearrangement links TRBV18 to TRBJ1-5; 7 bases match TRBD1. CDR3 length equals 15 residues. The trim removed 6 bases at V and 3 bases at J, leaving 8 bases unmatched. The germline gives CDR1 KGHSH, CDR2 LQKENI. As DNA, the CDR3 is TGTGCCAGCTCCCCGACAGGGTTAATCAATCAGCCCCAGCATTTT. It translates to CASSPTGLINQPQHF. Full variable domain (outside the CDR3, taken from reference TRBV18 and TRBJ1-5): NAGVMQNPRHLVRRRGQEARLRCSPMKGHSHVYWYRQLPEEGLKFMVYLQKENIIDESGMPKERFSAEFPKEGPSILRIQQVVRGDSAAYFCASSPTGLINQPQHFGDGTRLSIL.

The CDR3 spells CASSFRGVTQETQYF. The CDR3 region has the DNA TGTGCCAGCAGCTTTAGGGGGGTAACCCAAGAGACCCAGTACTTC. The chain is built from TRBV5-6 and TRBJ2-5, with D possibly being TRBD1 or TRBD2 (6 bases each). Deletions cut 2 bases from V and 1 base from J, with 12 bases between. Germline CDR1 and CDR2: SGHDT and YYEEEE. The CDR3 loop spans 15 amino acids. Variable domain in full (rest from reference TRBV5-6 and TRBJ2-5): DAGVTQSPTHLIKTRGQQVTLRCSPKSGHDTVSWYQQALGQGPQFIFQYYEEEERQRGNFPDRFSGHQFPNYSSELNVNALLLGDSALYLCASSFRGVTQETQYFGPGTRLLVL.

The CDR3 DNA follows: TGTGCCAGCTCACCAGGGAGGGAGGAGGCAGACACAGATACGCAGTATTTT. Its protein is CASSPGREEADTDTQYF. V usage is TRBV18 and J usage is TRBJ2-3; TRBD2 aligns across 7 bases. Germline trimming cut 2 bases from V and 2 bases from J; bases unmatched to any gene: 10. This CDR3 has 17 amino acids. CDR1 and CDR2 (germline): KGHSH, LQKENI.

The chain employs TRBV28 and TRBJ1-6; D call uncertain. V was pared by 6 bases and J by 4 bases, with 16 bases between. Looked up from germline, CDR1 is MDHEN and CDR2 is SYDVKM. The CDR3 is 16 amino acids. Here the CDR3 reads CASRGRGSDYNSPLHF. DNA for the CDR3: TGTGCCAGCAGAGGCCGAGGGTCTGATTATAATTCACCCCTCCACTTT.

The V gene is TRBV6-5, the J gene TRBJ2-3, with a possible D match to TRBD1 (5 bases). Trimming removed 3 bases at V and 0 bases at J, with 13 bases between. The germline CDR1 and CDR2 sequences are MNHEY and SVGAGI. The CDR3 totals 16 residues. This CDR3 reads CASSYNGHASTDTQYF. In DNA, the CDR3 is TGTGCCAGCAGTTATAACGGACACGCTAGCACAGATACGCAGTATTTT.

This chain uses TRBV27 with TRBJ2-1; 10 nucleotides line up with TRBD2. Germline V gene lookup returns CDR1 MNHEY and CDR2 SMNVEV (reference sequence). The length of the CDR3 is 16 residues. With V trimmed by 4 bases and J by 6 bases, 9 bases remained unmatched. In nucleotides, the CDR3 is TGTGCCAGCAGTTCTTCCGGGACTAGCGTCACCAATGAGCAGTTCTTC. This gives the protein CASSSSGTSVTNEQFF.

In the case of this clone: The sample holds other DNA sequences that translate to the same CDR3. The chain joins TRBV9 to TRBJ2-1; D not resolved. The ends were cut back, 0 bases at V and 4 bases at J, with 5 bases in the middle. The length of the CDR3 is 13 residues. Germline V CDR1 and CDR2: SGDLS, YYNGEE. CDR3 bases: TGTGCCAGCAGCGTAGAGGGATACAATGAGCAGTTCTTC. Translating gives CASSVEGYNEQFF.

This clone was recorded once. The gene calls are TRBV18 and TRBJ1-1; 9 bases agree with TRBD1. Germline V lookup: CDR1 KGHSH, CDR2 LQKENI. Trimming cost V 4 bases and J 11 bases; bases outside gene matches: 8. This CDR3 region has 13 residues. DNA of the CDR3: TGTGCCAGCTCACTCGGGACAGGGAATGAGGCTTTCTTT. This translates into CASSLGTGNEAFF.

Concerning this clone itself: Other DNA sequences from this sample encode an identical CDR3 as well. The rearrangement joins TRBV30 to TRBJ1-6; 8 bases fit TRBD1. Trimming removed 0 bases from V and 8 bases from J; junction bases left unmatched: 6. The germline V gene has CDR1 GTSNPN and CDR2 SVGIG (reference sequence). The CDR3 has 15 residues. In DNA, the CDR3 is TGTGCCTGGAGTGTACTGGACAGGGACGATTCACCCCTCCACTTT. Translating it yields CAWSVLDRDDSPLHF.

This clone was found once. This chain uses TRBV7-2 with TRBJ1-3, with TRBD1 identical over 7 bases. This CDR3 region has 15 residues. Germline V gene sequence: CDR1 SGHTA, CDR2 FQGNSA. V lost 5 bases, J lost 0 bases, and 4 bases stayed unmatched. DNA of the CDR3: TGTGCCAGCAGCGCCGACAGGGTCTCTGGAAACACCATATATTTT. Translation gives CASSADRVSGNTIYF.

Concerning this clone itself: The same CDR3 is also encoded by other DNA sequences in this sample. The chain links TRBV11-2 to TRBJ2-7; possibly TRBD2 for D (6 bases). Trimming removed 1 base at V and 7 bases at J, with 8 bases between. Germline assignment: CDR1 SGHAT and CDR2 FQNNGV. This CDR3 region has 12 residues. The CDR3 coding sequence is TGTGCCAGCAGCTTAGGGGGGAGGGAGCAGTACTTC. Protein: CASSLGGREQYF.

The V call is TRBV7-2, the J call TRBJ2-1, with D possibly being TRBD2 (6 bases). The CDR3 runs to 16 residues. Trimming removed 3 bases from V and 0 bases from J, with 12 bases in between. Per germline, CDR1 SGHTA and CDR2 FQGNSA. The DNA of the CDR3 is TGTGCCAGCAGCTTGCTGGGGGGACTCTCCTACAATGAGCAGTTCTTC. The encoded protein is CASSLLGGLSYNEQFF.

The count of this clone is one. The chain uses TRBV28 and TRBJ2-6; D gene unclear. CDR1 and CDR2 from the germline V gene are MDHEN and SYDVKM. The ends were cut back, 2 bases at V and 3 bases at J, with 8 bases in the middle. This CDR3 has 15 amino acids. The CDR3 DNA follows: TGTGCCAGCAGTTTAGTAGGTCGTGGGGCCAACGTCCTGACTTTC. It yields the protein CASSLVGRGANVLTF.

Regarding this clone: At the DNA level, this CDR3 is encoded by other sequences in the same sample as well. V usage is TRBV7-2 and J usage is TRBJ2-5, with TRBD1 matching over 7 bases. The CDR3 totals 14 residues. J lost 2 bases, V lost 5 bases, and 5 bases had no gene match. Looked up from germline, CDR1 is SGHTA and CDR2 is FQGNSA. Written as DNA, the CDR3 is TGTGCCAGCAGCGATGGACAGGTACAAGAGACCCAGTACTTC. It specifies CASSDGQVQETQYF.

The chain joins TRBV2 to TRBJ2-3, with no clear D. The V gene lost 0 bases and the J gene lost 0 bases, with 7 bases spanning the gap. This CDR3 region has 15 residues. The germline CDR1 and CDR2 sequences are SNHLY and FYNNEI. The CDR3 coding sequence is TGTGCCAGCAGTGAAGCGTTACGGAGCACAGATACGCAGTATTTT. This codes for CASSEALRSTDTQYF.

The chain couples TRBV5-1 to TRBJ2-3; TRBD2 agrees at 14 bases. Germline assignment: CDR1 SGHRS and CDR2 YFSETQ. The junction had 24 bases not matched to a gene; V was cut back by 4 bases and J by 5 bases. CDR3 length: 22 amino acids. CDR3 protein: CASSGDPGQKTSGRAAGDTQYF. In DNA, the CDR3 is TGCGCCAGCAGCGGAGATCCCGGACAGAAGACTAGCGGGAGGGCCGCAGGAGATACGCAGTATTTT.

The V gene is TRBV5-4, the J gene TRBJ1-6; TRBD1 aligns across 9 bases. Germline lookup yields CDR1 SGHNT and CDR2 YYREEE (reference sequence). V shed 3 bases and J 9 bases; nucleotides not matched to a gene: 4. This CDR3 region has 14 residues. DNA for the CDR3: TGTGCCAGCAGCTCAGGGACAGGGACTTCACCCCTCCACTTT. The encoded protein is CASSSGTGTSPLHF.